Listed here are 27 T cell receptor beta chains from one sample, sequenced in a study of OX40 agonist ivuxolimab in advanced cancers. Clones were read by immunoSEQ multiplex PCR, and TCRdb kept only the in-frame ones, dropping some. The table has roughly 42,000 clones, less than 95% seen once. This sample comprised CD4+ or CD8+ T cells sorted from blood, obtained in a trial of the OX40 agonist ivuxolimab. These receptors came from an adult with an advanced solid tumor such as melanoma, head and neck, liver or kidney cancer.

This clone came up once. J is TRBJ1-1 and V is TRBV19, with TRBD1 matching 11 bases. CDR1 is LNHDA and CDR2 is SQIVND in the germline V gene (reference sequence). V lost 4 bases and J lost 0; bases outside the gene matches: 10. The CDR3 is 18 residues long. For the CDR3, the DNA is TGTGCCAGTAGTACTAATCGGGACAGGGGGACTATGAACACTGAAGCTTTCTTT. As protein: CASSTNRDRGTMNTEAFF.

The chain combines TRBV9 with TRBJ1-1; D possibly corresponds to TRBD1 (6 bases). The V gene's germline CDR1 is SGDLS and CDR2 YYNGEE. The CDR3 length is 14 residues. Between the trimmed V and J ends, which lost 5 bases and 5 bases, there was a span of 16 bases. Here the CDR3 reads CASRGAGDSTEAFF. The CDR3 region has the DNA TGTGCCAGCAGGGGGGCAGGGGATAGTACTGAAGCTTTCTTT.

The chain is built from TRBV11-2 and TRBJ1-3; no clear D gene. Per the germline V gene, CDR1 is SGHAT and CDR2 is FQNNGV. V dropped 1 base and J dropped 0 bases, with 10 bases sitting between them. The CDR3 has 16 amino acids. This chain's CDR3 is CASSLAMGSSGNTIYF. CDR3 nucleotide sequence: TGTGCCAGCAGCTTAGCTATGGGAAGCTCTGGAAACACCATATATTTT. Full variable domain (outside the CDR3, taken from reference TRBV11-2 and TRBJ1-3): EAGVAQSPRYKIIEKRQSVAFWCNPISGHATLYWYQQILGQGPKLLIQFQNNGVVDDSQLPKDRFSAERLKGVDSTLKIQPAKLEDSAVYLCASSLAMGSSGNTIYFGEGSWLTVV.

The CDR3 sequence: CASSPSGRYYNEQFF. The CDR3 DNA sequence: TGTGCCAGCAGCCCGAGCGGGAGGTACTACAATGAGCAGTTCTTC. The V and J genes are TRBV7-2 and TRBJ2-1, with 9 bases matching TRBD2. Germline values: CDR1 SGHTA, CDR2 FQGNSA. With V trimmed by 5 bases and J by 3 bases, 5 bases remained unmatched. CDR3 length: 15 amino acids.

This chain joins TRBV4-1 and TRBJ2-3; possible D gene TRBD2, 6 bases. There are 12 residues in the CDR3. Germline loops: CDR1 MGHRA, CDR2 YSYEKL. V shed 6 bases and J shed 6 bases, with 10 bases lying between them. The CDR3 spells CASSHRGDTQYF. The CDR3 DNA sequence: TGCGCCAGCAGTCACCGGGGGGATACGCAGTATTTT.

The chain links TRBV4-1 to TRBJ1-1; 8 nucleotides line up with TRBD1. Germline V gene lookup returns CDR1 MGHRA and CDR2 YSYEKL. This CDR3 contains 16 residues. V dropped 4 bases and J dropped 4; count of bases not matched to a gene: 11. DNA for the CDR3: TGCGCCAGCAGCCGTATGGGGACAGGCCCGAGCACTGAAGCTTTCTTT. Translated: CASSRMGTGPSTEAFF.

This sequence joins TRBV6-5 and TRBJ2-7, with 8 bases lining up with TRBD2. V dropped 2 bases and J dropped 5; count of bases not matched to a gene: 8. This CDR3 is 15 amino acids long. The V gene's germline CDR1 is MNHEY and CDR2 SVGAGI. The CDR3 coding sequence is TGTGCCAGCAGTTACCCCCGGGAGGGCCTCGACGAGCAGTACTTC. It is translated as CASSYPREGLDEQYF.

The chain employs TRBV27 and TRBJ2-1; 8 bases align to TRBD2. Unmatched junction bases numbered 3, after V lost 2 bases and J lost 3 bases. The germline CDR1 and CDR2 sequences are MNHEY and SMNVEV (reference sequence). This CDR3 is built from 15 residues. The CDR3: CASSLRAGGYNEQFF. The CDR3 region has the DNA TGTGCCAGCAGTTTACGGGCGGGAGGCTACAATGAGCAGTTCTTC.

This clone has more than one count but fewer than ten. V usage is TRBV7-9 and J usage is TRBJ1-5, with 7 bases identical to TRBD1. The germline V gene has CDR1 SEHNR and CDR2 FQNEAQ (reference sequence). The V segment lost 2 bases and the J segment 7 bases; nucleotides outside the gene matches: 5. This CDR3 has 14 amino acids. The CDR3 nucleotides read TGTGCCAGCAGCTTACAGGGGGAAGGGCAGCCCCAGCATTTT. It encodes CASSLQGEGQPQHF.

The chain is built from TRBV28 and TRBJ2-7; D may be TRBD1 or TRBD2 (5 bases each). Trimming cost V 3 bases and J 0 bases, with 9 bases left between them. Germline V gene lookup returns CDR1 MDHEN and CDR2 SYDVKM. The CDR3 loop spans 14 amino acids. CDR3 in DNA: TGTGCCAGCAGTTTTTGGGACCACTCCTACGAGCAGTACTTC. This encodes CASSFWDHSYEQYF.

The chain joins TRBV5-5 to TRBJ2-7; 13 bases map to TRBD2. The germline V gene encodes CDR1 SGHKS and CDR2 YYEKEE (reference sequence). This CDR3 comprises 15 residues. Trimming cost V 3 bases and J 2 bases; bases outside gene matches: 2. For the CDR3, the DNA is TGTGCCAGCAGCTATGGACTAGCGGGGGCCTACGAGCAGTACTTC. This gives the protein CASSYGLAGAYEQYF.

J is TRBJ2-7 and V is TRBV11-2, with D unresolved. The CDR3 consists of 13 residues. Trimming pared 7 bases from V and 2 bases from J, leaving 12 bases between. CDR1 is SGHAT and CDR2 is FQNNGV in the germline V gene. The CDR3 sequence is CASTSRAPYEQYF. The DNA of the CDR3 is TGTGCCAGCACCTCTCGGGCCCCCTACGAGCAGTACTTC.

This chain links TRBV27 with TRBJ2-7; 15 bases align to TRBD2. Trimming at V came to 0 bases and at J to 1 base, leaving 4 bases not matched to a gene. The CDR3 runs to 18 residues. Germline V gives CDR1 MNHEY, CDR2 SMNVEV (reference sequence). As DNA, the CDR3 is TGTGCCAGCAGTTTATCGGGACTAGCGGGGGGCCCGTCCTACGAGCAGTACTTC. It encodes CASSLSGLAGGPSYEQYF.

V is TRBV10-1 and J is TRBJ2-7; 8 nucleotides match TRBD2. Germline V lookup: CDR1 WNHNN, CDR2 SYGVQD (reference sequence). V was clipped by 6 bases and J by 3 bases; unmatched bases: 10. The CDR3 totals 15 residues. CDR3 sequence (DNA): TGCGCCAGCAGCCCTCAGCGGGGGCCCGTCTACGAGCAGTACTTC. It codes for CASSPQRGPVYEQYF.

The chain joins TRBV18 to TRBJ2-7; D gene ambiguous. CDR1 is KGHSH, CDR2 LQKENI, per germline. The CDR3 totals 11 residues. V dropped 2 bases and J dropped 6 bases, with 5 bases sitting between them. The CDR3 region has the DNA TGTGCCAGCTCACCAGAAATCGAGCAGTACTTC. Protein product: CASSPEIEQYF.

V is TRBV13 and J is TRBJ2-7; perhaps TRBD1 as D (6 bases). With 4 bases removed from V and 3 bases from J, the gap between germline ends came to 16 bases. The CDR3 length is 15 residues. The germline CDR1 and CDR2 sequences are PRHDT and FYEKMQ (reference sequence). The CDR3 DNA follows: TGTGCCAGCAGCTCTCGTGGGGGCTCAGACTACGAGCAGTACTTC. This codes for CASSSRGGSDYEQYF.

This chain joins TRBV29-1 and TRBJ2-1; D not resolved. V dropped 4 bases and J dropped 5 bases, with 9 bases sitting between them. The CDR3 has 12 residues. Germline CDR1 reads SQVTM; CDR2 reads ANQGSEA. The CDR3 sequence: CSVVSLNNEQFF. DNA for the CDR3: TGCAGCGTTGTCTCTCTTAACAATGAGCAGTTCTTC.

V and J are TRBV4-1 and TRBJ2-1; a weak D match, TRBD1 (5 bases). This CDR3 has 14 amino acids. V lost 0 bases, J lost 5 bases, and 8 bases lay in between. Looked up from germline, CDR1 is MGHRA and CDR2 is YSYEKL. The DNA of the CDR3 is TGCGCCAGCAGCCAAGAGACAGTACACAATGAGCAGTTCTTC. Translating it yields CASSQETVHNEQFF.

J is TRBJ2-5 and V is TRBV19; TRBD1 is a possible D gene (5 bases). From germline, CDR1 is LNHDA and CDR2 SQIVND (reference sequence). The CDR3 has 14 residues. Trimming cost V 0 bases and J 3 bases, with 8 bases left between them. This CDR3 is CASSIDGAEETQYF. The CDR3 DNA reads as TGTGCCAGTAGTATAGATGGGGCAGAAGAGACCCAGTACTTC.

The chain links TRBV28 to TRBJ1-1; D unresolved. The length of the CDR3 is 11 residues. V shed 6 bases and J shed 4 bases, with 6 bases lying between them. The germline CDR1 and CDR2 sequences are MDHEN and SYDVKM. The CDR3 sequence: CASRLGTEAFF. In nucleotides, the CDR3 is TGTGCCAGCAGGCTGGGCACTGAAGCTTTCTTT.

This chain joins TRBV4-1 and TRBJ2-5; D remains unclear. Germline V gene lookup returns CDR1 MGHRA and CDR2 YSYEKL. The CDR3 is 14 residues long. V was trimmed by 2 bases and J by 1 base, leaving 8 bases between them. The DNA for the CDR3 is TGCGCCAGCAGCCAAAGGCACAGCCAAGAGACCCAGTACTTC. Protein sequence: CASSQRHSQETQYF.

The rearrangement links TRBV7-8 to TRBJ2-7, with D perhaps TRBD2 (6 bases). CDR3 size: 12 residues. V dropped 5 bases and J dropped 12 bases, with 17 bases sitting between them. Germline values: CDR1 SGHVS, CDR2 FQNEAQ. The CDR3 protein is CASSNPGTSTYF. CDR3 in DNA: TGTGCCAGCAGCAACCCCGGGACTTCAACGTACTTC.

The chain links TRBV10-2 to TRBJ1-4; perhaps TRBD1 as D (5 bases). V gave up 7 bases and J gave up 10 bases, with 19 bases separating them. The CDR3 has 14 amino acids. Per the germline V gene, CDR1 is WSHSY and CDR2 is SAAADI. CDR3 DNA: TGCGCCAGCATGGGGGAGGCTGCAGGTGGAAAACTGTTTTTT. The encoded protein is CASMGEAAGGKLFF.

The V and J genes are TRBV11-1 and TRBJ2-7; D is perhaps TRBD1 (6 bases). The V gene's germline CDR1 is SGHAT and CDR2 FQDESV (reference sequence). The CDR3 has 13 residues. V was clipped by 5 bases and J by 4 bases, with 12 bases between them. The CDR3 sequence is CASSQGQIYEQYF. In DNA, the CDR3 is TGTGCCAGCAGCCAAGGACAGATTTACGAGCAGTACTTC.

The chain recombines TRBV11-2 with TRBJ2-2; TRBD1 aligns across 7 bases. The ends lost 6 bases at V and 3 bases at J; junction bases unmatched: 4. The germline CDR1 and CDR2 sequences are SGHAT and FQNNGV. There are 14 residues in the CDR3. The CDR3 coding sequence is TGTGCCAGCAGGCTACAGGGGTACACCGGGGAGCTGTTTTTT. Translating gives CASRLQGYTGELFF.

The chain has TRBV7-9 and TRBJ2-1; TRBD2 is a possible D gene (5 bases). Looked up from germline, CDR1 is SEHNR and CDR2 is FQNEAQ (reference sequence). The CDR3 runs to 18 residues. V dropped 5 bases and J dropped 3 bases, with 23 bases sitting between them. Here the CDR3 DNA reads TGTGCCAGCAGCCACCACAACCTGGGAAGGAGGTTCTACAATGAGCAGTTCTTC. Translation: CASSHHNLGRRFYNEQFF.

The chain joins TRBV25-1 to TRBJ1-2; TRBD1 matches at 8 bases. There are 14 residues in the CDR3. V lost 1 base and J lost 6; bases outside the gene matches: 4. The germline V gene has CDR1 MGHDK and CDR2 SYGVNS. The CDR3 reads CASSEWTGRDGYTF. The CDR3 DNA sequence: TGTGCCAGCAGTGAATGGACAGGGCGGGATGGCTACACCTTC.